The entry that follows covers one TCR beta chain sequence. Other DNA sequences from this sample encode an identical CDR3 as well. Original processing methods: For nucleated cells, counts were estimated from reference gene primer amplification. Clones were sequenced by immunoSEQ multiplex PCR, and TCRdb holds only the in-frame ones, with some missing. The V and J calls and clone size come from that table; D and trimming were worked out from the DNA. The sample consists of under 85,000 clones, about 89% of them appearing once. These data originate in a study of blood T cell repertoires in COVID-19. Background on the study: The samples span acute and convalescent COVID-19 from the United States, Italy and Spain. T cells, B-cell-depleted T cells, or PBMCs supplied cDNA or gDNA.

This CDR3 has 15 amino acids. Germline CDR1 and CDR2: SGHTA and FQGTGA. Between the trimmed V and J ends, which lost 0 bases and 5 bases, there was a span of 13 bases. The sample taken for sequencing was peripheral blood. V usage is TRBV7-3 and J usage is TRBJ2-5, with D maybe TRBD1 (5 bases). The clonotype was recovered from a man in his 70s with active or convalescent COVID-19. The CDR3 is CASSLTGRGGETQYF. The CDR3 bases are TGTGCCAGCAGCTTAACTGGTAGGGGTGGGGAGACCCAGTACTTC.